Described below is a single TCR beta chain sequence and its context. Its antigen remains undetermined. Base qualities are not at hand, and no much larger clone is one base apart. TCR CDR3 regions were amplified from genomic DNA by multiplex PCR using the deep immunoSEQ assay. Extracted genomic DNA from each cell subset was spread evenly across all wells of several immunoSEQ 96-well plates, with each plate serving as a replicate. For sorted subsets, 200 to 250 ng of genomic DNA, equivalent to 25,000 to 30,000 T cell genomes, went into each replicate PCR. Purified libraries were quantified with a Qubit 3.0 fluorometer, sized on a Bioanalyzer 2100, and re-quantified with the KAPA Library Quantification kit. Every immunoSEQ 96-well plate was sequenced on a dedicated single-read 150-cycle Illumina NextSeq 550 flow cell. From the authors' description of their analysis: Because only junctional sequences without quality scores were contained in the immunoSEQ output, filtering matching that applied to full-length reads could not be performed. To assign V/J genes and CDR3, sequences were annotated against IMGT germline references using PyIR, a Python wrapper for IgBLAST v1.9. Any read was removed if the V/J assignment was weak (E-value above 1e-6), the CDR3 was missing, or the read contained stop codons, out-of-frame junctions, or ambiguous translated residues. V3J clonotypes were defined by identical inferred V gene, J gene, and CDR3 amino acid sequence. The percentage overlap between two repertoires was calculated by dividing the number of shared unique clonotypes by the size of the smaller repertoire. Three approaches were used to assess repertoire richness: RTK rarefaction, the Chao1 estimator, and Recon v2.1 estimates of unobserved clonotypes. Generation probabilities for all TCRbeta clonotypes obtained by the gDNA method from a few donors were computed using OLGA. TCRdb carries this immuneACCESS record with in-frame sequences only. Its versions omit some clonotypes, under half of them owing to an unresolved V gene in the studies checked, with the rest unexplained. D and trimming come from the DNA, and the V and J calls and clone size come from that table. Here the sample has some 2,100,000 clones; roughly 95% occur a single time. Of the sample, around 0.13% is held by the ten largest clones.

The data originate from a study of shared clonotypes between healthy human individuals (dated by TCRdb to 2020 to 2021). Broadly, across the study: A couple of women and three men aged 18 to 49 years were included in the cohort. Per donor, three plates each were used for CD4 naive and CD4 memory, two for CD8 naive, and one for CD8 memory. The study deeply sequenced blood TCR repertoires of five healthy adults to estimate repertoire size and the extent of clonotype sharing between individuals. Libraries were prepared and TCR repertoires were sequenced by different laboratories using diverse techniques, in order to increase sequencing depth and limit assay-specific biases. Leukapheresis yielded between about 0.85 and 10 billion PBMCs per donor.

The donors were healthy, HIV-negative adults who had no recently reported acute infections or vaccinations. Only Caucasian adults living in Nashville, Tennessee, USA were represented among the donors. Magnetic negative selection was used to enrich CD4+ T cells, after which naive cells were positively selected on CD45RA and the negative fraction became the memory subset. After blood collection by leukapheresis, PBMCs were isolated using Ficoll-Histopaque density gradient centrifugation and then cryopreserved in the vapor phase of liquid nitrogen. Analytical flow cytometry was used to check the purity and quantity of each magnetically sorted T cell population. Each sorted fraction had its genomic DNA isolated and then quantified by UV absorbance on a Nanodrop 2000c. Points the paper makes about the study in general: Approximately 4.8% of naive CD4, approximately 3.7% of naive CD8, roughly 2.4% of memory CD4, and roughly 0.4% of memory CD8 clonotypes were shared across four donors. Rarefaction of sorted-subset datasets indicated incomplete sequencing despite the large sequencing depth. Compared with non-shared clonotypes, clonotypes shared by all four sorted-subset donors had higher generation probabilities. The small number of donors limited the genetic and exposure-history diversity represented. Naive subsets generally had larger estimated clonotype richness than memory subsets. Sampling was restricted to blood, and TCR repertoires in tissue are likely to differ from TCR repertoires in blood. Pairwise subsampling led to the expectation that sequencing depth would affect the degree of clonotype sharing among donors.

V is pared back by 7 bases and J by 2 bases, with 9 bases lying between the germline termini. Its CDR3 holds 12 amino acids, cysteine through phenylalanine. The CDR3 DNA has 36 bases and is translated from base 1. Based on the germline V gene, the CDR1 and CDR2 sequences are MNHNS and SASEGT. The chain links TRBV6-1 with TRBJ2-7; matching of 5 bases hints at TRBD1 as the D gene. Specimen: naive CD4+ T cells sorted from blood. Per the publication, the cell subset or site label means: CD45RA+ positively selected. This TCR came from a young man in good health. The DNA sequence is given as TGTGCCAGCATGGGCAGGGCCTACGAGCAGTACTTC. The encoded protein is CASMGRAYEQYF.